This entry describes one TCR beta chain. This clone was picked up a small number of times. The antigen it recognizes is unknown. Per-base qualities were not stored, and no clone one base away is much larger. Library method: the immunoSEQ multiplex PCR assay. The multiplex PCR relied on a mix of 60 forward primers for TCR Vbeta segments and 13 reverse primers for TCR Jbeta segments. Amplification of the CDR3 region of rearranged TCR beta genes was performed with a multiplex PCR assay on genomic DNA. The Illumina HiSeq System was used to sequence the amplified TCR beta libraries as 87-base-pair reads. Concerning the study's data processing: Across the 670 or so repertoires, a later analysis counted 75 million to 90 million unique TCR beta chains, roughly 11 million of which were shared by at least two donors. Raw reads were error-corrected and collapsed into unique sequences with a nearest-neighbor algorithm that merged closely related sequences to remove PCR and sequencing errors. V, D and J gene segments were assigned by aligning CDR3 sequences to IMGT reference sequences. For a sequence to be retained, at least a six-nucleotide match to both a V gene segment and a J gene segment was required. Rearrangements were classified as productive when the CDR3 lacked stop codons and remained in frame with V and J, and all other rearrangements were classified as non-productive. Following IMGT convention, CDR3 was defined as the stretch from the second conserved V-encoded cysteine up to the conserved J-encoded phenylalanine. The earlier analysis of fewer than 700 of the donors excluded sequences that lacked an unambiguous match to a single V gene segment. An earlier analysis of about 600 of the donors called V segments functional above 56.7% productive rearrangements and segregating when the between-donor standard deviation exceeded 5%. To diagnose cytomegalovirus status from the catalog of TCR beta chain sequences, a statistical classification framework was built. A later analysis assigned V and J genes by comparing TCR nucleotide sequences with IMGT/GENE-DB human TR gene sequences. A later analysis assigned CDR3 sequences and most-parsimonious VDJ recombination scenarios with the TCRdist pipeline. In a later analysis, each TCR beta chain was defined by its CDR3 amino acid sequence together with its V-gene family, and reads lacking a unique V-gene family were excluded. To address suspected cross-contamination and a sequencing artifact, a later analysis removed a few hundred highly shared, low-generation-probability nucleotide sequences. For each public chain, a later analysis derived a clonal expansion index from normalized ranks of inferred template counts within each repertoire. Generation probabilities in a later analysis came from a VDJ recombination model fitted to out-of-frame rearrangements, and those results were checked against IGoR. In a later analysis, hypergeometric tests were used to score TCR-TCR, TCR-HLA and TCR-CMV co-occurrence, with a repertoire-size bias correction applied to TCR pairs. In a later analysis, false discovery rates were estimated by permuting HLA or CMV assignments 20 times. A later analysis grouped co-occurring TCRs with DBSCAN, adding TCRdist sequence similarity when clustering within HLA-allele-positive subsets. Repertoires with fewer than 30,000 or more than 120,000 public chains, plus five repertoires with anomalous nucleotide sharing, were excluded from co-occurrence clustering. Sourced from immuneACCESS, this table was stored by TCRdb with only in-frame sequences that have V and J called. A share of the clones is absent; for the studies checked, an unresolved V gene accounts for under half, and the remainder has no known explanation. V, J and clone size are taken as reported in that table, and D and trimming were inferred from the DNA itself. In this sample the table shows around 180,000 clones, over 75% of which occur a single time. The leading ten clones occupy about 2.4% of the sample.

CDR1 and CDR2 (SGHDT, YYEEEE) derive from the germline V gene. From cysteine to phenylalanine, the CDR3 is 15 amino acids long. Just CDR3 DNA is preserved here, 45 bases in frame from base 1. The germline ends are 11 bases apart after V is trimmed by 2 bases and J by 0 bases. These data belong to a study of cytomegalovirus exposure and HLA in healthy donors (dated by TCRdb to about 2017). Background on the whole study: In an earlier analysis of 450 to 750 of the donors, around 300 Gb of sequence data and 95 million to 130 million unique TCR beta sequences from about 180 million T cells were reported. Roughly 5 DR-DQ haplotypes were treated as single units for association and clustering because of strong linkage in the cohort. To decide whether each TCR beta V gene segment behaved as functional or pseudogenic, an earlier analysis of nearly 600 of the donors relied on high-throughput TCR beta sequencing. The study combined high-throughput TCR immunosequencing, statistical association of individual TCRs with disease status, and machine learning to predict cytomegalovirus infection status. A separate validation cohort of some 130 different subjects was used in addition to the roughly 700-subject first cohort. Donor age, sex, ethnicity and CMV serostatus were compiled alongside the repertoire data. Among almost 400 genotyped donors of the cohort, an average of about 240,000 unique TCR beta nucleotide sequences were sequenced per donor, around 18% of them non-productive. Every repertoire in the discovery cohort had been generated on one and the same sequencing platform. Roughly 310 gigabases of sequencing data and roughly 90 million unique TCR sequences were included in an early release covering roughly 600 HLA-typed donors. In a later analysis, previously published TCR beta repertoires from 550 to 750 donors were re-analyzed and high-resolution HLA genotyping was added so that TCR occurrence patterns could be studied. Class I and class II HLA loci were covered by the typing at four-digit resolution. The T cell repertoires of several hundred subjects were profiled by immunosequencing and related to cytomegalovirus serostatus. A later genetic analysis used genome-wide SNP genotypes for about 60% of the roughly 700 donors, treating that subset as a discovery cohort. Rather than using new phenotypic data, the later analysis identified candidate immune exposures from TCR beta sequences and from how often those sequences occurred across donors. Of the roughly 430 genotyped donors, approximately 82% fell in the genetic ancestry cluster associated with self-reported Caucasian donors. The number of donors typed differed by locus, with 629-630 for A, B, C, DRB1 and DQB1, around 500 for DQA1, 600 to 610 for DPA1, and approximately 470 for DPB1. The study was designed to test whether signatures of past pathogen exposure could be identified by cataloging public T cell receptors.

General study outcomes and caveats: The sequencing pipeline was judged likely to have produced a cluster of highly shared sequence variants as a technical artifact. V-gene and J-gene trimming of TCR beta chains was associated with a missense DCLRE1C variant in a later genetic analysis, and the association was replicated in an independent cohort. A later analysis reported that several top co-occurrence clusters appeared linked to parvovirus B19, influenza, CMV and Epstein-Barr virus. In the study, 164 TCR beta chains were listed as associated with cytomegalovirus. In a later analysis, the rate of TCR association differed among HLA loci, with DRB1 alleles having the most associated TCRs and HLA-C alleles having the fewest. Because HLA typing was missing for some donors at each locus, association tests included only the typed subset. In a later analysis, HLA-associated TCR beta chains were found to be more clonally expanded and to have lower generation probabilities than equally common non-associated chains. A later analysis found that most CMV-associated TCR beta chains appeared HLA-restricted, with HLA associations seemingly driven largely by CMV exposure. It was suggested by the authors that the approach could potentially be generalized to other disease states and immunological phenotypes. The earlier analysis of nearly 600 of the donors excluded roughly 16 rarely observed V segments, including chromosome 9 orphons, because counts were too low. The classifier was reported to diagnose cytomegalovirus status with high specificity and sensitivity in both the original and validation cohorts. A further reported finding was that TCR beta sequences accurately predicted the HLA-A and HLA-B alleles for most subjects in the first cohort. The presence/absence analyses assumed that sequencing depth was roughly uniform across donors, and that assumption may not be true. Correlated functional status among segregating V segments might be attributable to linkage disequilibrium, but an unknown experimental factor could not be ruled out. At a false discovery rate of 0.05, a later analysis linked some 17,000 TCR beta sequences to specific HLA alleles. In an earlier analysis of several hundred of the donors, most TCR beta V segments were observed in productive rearrangements about 87% or about 30% of the time, broadly matching IMGT annotations. The 87-base-pair reads could not distinguish some IMGT-functional V segments, including TRBV6-2 and TRBV6-3, so those segments were excluded. A few of the identified cytomegalovirus-associated TCR beta chains were confirmed in vitro to be specific for cytomegalovirus antigens. Most TCR sequences were seen in very few donors, while some public TCRs were found in many individuals. This cohort had only TCR beta chains sequenced, and the lack of alpha or paired-chain data limited which features could be detected. In a later genetic analysis, fewer N-insertions in productive TCRs were reported among donors in an Asian-associated ancestry cluster than the 666-donor mean. For the cohort, immune exposure information was limited to CMV serostatus. When HLA alleles, especially DR and DQ, strongly co-occurred, TCR associations were difficult to assign to individual alleles.

The cohort was made up of approximately 670 healthy bone marrow donors. Cohort members were all nominally healthy when sampled, although unrecorded immune exposures were likely present. The donor was CMV seronegative and was included in the group of hundreds of seronegative cohort members. Every donor gave a peripheral blood sample, and the peripheral blood mononuclear cells from that sample were used for TCR beta sequencing. The Qiagen DNeasy Blood Extraction Kit was used to extract genomic DNA from the blood cell samples. The V and J genes are TRBV5-6 and TRBJ1-1; the D gene cannot be named for sure. The specimen sequenced was PBMCs. The sequence was collected from a man in his sixties in good health and CMV-seronegative. The CDR3 here reads CASSFGAFMNTEAFF. The nucleotides read TGTGCCAGCAGCTTCGGTGCGTTTATGAACACTGAAGCTTTCTTT.